A selection of T cell receptor beta chains follows, all from one sample in a study of blood T cell repertoires in COVID-19. Method: immunoSEQ multiplex PCR; TCRdb's copy keeps in-frame clones and lacks some. The repertoire consists of some 240,000 clones, with 89% occurring once and the leading ten covering 3.5% to 5.5%. Input material: peripheral blood. These receptors originate from a woman aged 40-49 years who had recovered from COVID-19. Both conserved end residues are part of each CDR3. Each record gives: D gene, J gene, V gene, CDR3 length, clone size, CDR3 protein, CDR3 DNA. A D gene is named only where the DNA matches it firmly. Some rows have no size entry. The others give once, few or many, or a class for an expanded clone.

d_call: TRBD1
j_call: TRBJ1-5
v_call: TRBV19
cdr3_length: 16
clone_size: -
cdr3_aa: CASSTFGTGSNQPQHF
cdr3_nt: TGTGCCAGTAGTACCTTCGGGACAGGGAGCAATCAGCCCCAGCATTTT

d_call: -
j_call: TRBJ2-3
v_call: TRBV2
cdr3_length: 16
clone_size: -
cdr3_aa: CASSEEGSGHTDTQYF
cdr3_nt: TGTGCCAGCAGTGAAGAGGGTAGCGGACACACAGATACGCAGTATTTT

d_call: -
j_call: TRBJ2-2
v_call: TRBV6-6
cdr3_length: 13
clone_size: -
cdr3_aa: CASSPVGTGELFF
cdr3_nt: TGTGCCAGCAGTCCGGTTGGCACCGGGGAGCTGTTTTTT

d_call: TRBD1
j_call: TRBJ1-1
v_call: TRBV14
cdr3_length: 15
clone_size: -
cdr3_aa: CASSQVRRGRTEAFF
cdr3_nt: TGTGCCAGCAGCCAAGTGCGTAGGGGGCGGACTGAAGCTTTCTTT

d_call: TRBD1
j_call: TRBJ2-2
v_call: TRBV19
cdr3_length: 21
clone_size: -
cdr3_aa: CASSLGFWDRGPGANTGELFF
cdr3_nt: TGTGCCAGTAGTTTGGGATTTTGGGACAGGGGTCCAGGAGCGAACACCGGGGAGCTGTTTTTT

d_call: TRBD2
j_call: TRBJ2-1
v_call: TRBV24-1
cdr3_length: 16
clone_size: -
cdr3_aa: CATSDGLAGSYNEQFF
cdr3_nt: TGTGCCACCAGTGACGGACTAGCGGGGTCATACAATGAGCAGTTCTTC

d_call: TRBD1
j_call: TRBJ1-5
v_call: TRBV6-2/TRBV6-3
cdr3_length: 15
clone_size: -
cdr3_aa: CASSAHDRVNQPQHF
cdr3_nt: TGTGCCAGCAGTGCTCATGACAGGGTCAATCAGCCCCAGCATTTT

d_call: TRBD2
j_call: TRBJ2-1
v_call: TRBV5-4
cdr3_length: 15
clone_size: -
cdr3_aa: CASSASGRANHEQFF
cdr3_nt: TGTGCCAGCAGCGCAAGCGGGAGGGCCAATCATGAGCAGTTCTTC

d_call: -
j_call: TRBJ2-5
v_call: TRBV7-2
cdr3_length: 12
clone_size: -
cdr3_aa: CASSPWPETQYF
cdr3_nt: TGTGCCAGCAGCCCGTGGCCGGAGACCCAGTACTTC

d_call: TRBD2
j_call: TRBJ2-1
v_call: TRBV9
cdr3_length: 17
clone_size: -
cdr3_aa: CASSPYSGRGSYNEQFF
cdr3_nt: TGTGCCAGCAGCCCATATAGCGGGAGAGGGTCCTACAATGAGCAGTTCTTC

d_call: TRBD1
j_call: TRBJ1-2
v_call: TRBV6-1
cdr3_length: 14
clone_size: -
cdr3_aa: CASSERTGGYGYTF
cdr3_nt: TGTGCCAGCAGTGAGAGGACAGGGGGCTATGGCTACACCTTC

d_call: -
j_call: TRBJ2-5
v_call: TRBV18
cdr3_length: 14
clone_size: -
cdr3_aa: CASSPLDRQETQYF
cdr3_nt: TGTGCCAGCTCACCGCTTGACAGGCAAGAGACCCAGTACTTC

d_call: -
j_call: TRBJ1-4
v_call: TRBV7-9
cdr3_length: 13
clone_size: -
cdr3_aa: CASSLESGEKLFF
cdr3_nt: TGTGCCAGCAGCTTAGAGTCAGGGGAAAAACTGTTTTTT

d_call: TRBD1
j_call: TRBJ2-3
v_call: TRBV4-1
cdr3_length: 14
clone_size: -
cdr3_aa: CASSQRQGPHTQYF
cdr3_nt: TGCGCCAGCAGCCAGAGACAGGGTCCGCATACGCAGTATTTT

d_call: -
j_call: TRBJ1-5
v_call: TRBV5-5
cdr3_length: 14
clone_size: -
cdr3_aa: CASSLEAGNQPQHF
cdr3_nt: TGTGCCAGCAGCTTAGAAGCAGGGAATCAGCCCCAGCATTTT

d_call: -
j_call: TRBJ1-6
v_call: TRBV7-2
cdr3_length: 15
clone_size: -
cdr3_aa: CASSQKLGVSSPLHF
cdr3_nt: TGTGCCAGCAGCCAAAAGTTAGGGGTTAGTTCACCCCTCCACTTT

d_call: -
j_call: TRBJ1-2
v_call: TRBV7-9
cdr3_length: 14
clone_size: -
cdr3_aa: CASGRESTNYGYTF
cdr3_nt: TGTGCCAGTGGCCGGGAGAGTACTAACTATGGCTACACCTTC

d_call: -
j_call: TRBJ1-3
v_call: TRBV19
cdr3_length: 13
clone_size: -
cdr3_aa: CASRPGRRNTIYF
cdr3_nt: TGTGCCAGTAGACCAGGGCGGCGAAACACCATATATTTT

d_call: TRBD2
j_call: TRBJ2-3
v_call: TRBV3-1/TRBV3-2
cdr3_length: 13
clone_size: -
cdr3_aa: CASSRDYMDTQYF
cdr3_nt: TGTGCCAGCAGCCGGGACTATATGGATACGCAGTATTTT

d_call: TRBD1
j_call: TRBJ2-5
v_call: TRBV10-3
cdr3_length: 13
clone_size: -
cdr3_aa: CAISSGQGETQYF
cdr3_nt: TGTGCCATCAGCTCCGGACAGGGGGAGACCCAGTACTTC

d_call: TRBD2
j_call: TRBJ2-3
v_call: TRBV2
cdr3_length: 17
clone_size: once
cdr3_aa: CASTGGTSGGFTDTQYF
cdr3_nt: TGTGCCAGCACCGGAGGGACTAGCGGGGGGTTTACAGATACGCAGTATTTT

d_call: TRBD1
j_call: TRBJ2-3
v_call: TRBV11-3
cdr3_length: 14
clone_size: -
cdr3_aa: CASQQGAGPDTQYF
cdr3_nt: TGTGCCAGCCAGCAGGGGGCAGGGCCAGATACGCAGTATTTT

d_call: TRBD1
j_call: TRBJ1-4
v_call: TRBV18
cdr3_length: 14
clone_size: -
cdr3_aa: CASSQNGQDEKLFF
cdr3_nt: TGTGCCAGCTCACAGAACGGACAGGACGAAAAACTGTTTTTT

d_call: -
j_call: TRBJ1-1
v_call: TRBV11-1
cdr3_length: 12
clone_size: -
cdr3_aa: CASSFLNTEAFF
cdr3_nt: TGTGCCAGCAGCTTCTTGAACACTGAAGCTTTCTTT

d_call: TRBD2
j_call: TRBJ2-1
v_call: TRBV6-4
cdr3_length: 16
clone_size: once
cdr3_aa: CASSDSGSGAYNEQFF
cdr3_nt: TGTGCCAGCAGTGACTCGGGGAGCGGGGCCTACAATGAGCAGTTCTTC

d_call: TRBD2
j_call: TRBJ2-7
v_call: TRBV19
cdr3_length: 15
clone_size: once
cdr3_aa: CASSTGGDHTYEQYF
cdr3_nt: TGTGCCAGTTCCACCGGGGGGGACCACACCTACGAGCAGTACTTC

d_call: -
j_call: TRBJ2-5
v_call: TRBV10-3
cdr3_length: 15
clone_size: -
cdr3_aa: CAISETAGSQETQYF
cdr3_nt: TGTGCCATCAGTGAGACGGCGGGCTCCCAAGAGACCCAGTACTTC

d_call: TRBD2
j_call: TRBJ2-2
v_call: TRBV5-1
cdr3_length: 19
clone_size: -
cdr3_aa: CASSSSRASGGTNTGELFF
cdr3_nt: TGCGCCAGCAGCTCTTCCCGGGCTAGCGGGGGGACAAACACCGGGGAGCTGTTTTTT